The TCR beta chain under discussion was sequenced for a study of circulating and synovial CD4+ cells in juvenile arthritis. Study-wide findings and caveats: Vbeta family usage analysis did not detect the pathogenic-like versus bulk difference. Diversity here was lower than in bulk blood CD4 cells. These blood cells shared more CDR3 sequences with synovium than bulk blood. CPL versus bulk CD4 samples: T cell genome counts differed by at least an order of magnitude.

In the case of this clone: The antigen is undetermined.

Trimming removed 3 bases from V and 6 bases from J, with 10 bases in between. From germline, CDR1 is SQVTM and CDR2 ANQGSEA. The CDR3 is 12 amino acids. Repertoires were generated with immunoSEQ multiplex PCR, while TCRdb's copy carries only in-frame clones and drops some. Counted here are around 31,000 clones, roughly 95% occurring once; the ten biggest clones make up less than 0.2%. The V and J genes are TRBV29-1 and TRBJ2-3; D ambiguous. The source is a human donor with juvenile idiopathic arthritis. The source material was CD4+ T cells from blood. Here the CDR3 reads CSVDPGEDTQYF. The CDR3 DNA is TGCAGCGTTGATCCCGGAGAGGATACGCAGTATTTT.